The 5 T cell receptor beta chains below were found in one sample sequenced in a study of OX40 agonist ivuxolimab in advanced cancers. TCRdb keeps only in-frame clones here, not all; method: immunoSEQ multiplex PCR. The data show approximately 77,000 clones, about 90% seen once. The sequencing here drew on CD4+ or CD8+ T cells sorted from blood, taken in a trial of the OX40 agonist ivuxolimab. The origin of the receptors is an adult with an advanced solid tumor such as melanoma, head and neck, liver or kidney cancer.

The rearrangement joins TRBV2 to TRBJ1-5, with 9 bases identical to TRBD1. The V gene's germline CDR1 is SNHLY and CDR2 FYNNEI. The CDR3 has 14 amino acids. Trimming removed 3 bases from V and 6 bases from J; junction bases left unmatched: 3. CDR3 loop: CASSDTGGGQPQHF. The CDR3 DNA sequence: TGTGCCAGCAGTGATACAGGGGGCGGTCAGCCCCAGCATTTT.

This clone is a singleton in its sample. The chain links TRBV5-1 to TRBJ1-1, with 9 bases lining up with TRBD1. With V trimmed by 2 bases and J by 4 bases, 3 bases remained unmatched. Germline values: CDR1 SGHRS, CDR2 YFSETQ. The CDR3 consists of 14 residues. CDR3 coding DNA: TGCGCCAGCAGCTTTACAGGGGGCGGCACTGAAGCTTTCTTT. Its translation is CASSFTGGGTEAFF. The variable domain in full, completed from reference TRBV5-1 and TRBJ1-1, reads KAGVTQTPRYLIKTRGQQVTLSCSPISGHRSVSWYQQTPGQGLQFLFEYFSETQRNKGNFPGRFSGRQFSNSRSEMNVSTLELGDSALYLCASSFTGGGTEAFFGQGTRLTVV.

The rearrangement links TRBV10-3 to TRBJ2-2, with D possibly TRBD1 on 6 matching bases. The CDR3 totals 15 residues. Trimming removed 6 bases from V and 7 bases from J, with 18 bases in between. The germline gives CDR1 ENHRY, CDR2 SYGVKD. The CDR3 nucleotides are TGTGCCATCAGAGAACAGGGAAAAGCCGGCGGGGAGCTGTTTTTT. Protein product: CAIREQGKAGGELFF.

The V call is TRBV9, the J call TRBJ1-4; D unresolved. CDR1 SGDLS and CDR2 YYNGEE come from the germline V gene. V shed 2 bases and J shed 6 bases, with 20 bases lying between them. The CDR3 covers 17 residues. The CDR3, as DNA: TGTGCCAGCAGCGTCGGCCAAAGCGTGGGAGGAGATGAAAAACTGTTTTTT. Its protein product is CASSVGQSVGGDEKLFF.

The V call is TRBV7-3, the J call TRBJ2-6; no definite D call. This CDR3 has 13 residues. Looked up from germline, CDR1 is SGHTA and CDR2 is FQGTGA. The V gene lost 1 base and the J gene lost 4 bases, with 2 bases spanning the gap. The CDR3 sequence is CASSLIGANVLTF. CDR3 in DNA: TGTGCCAGCAGCTTAATAGGGGCCAACGTCCTGACTTTC.